The rows below give T cell receptor beta chains drawn from one sample of a study of T cell repertoires in cytomegalovirus infection. TCRdb re-called the reads with MiXCR, one entry per CDR3 protein. This table holds around 900,000 distinct CDR3 sequences, 31% found once. Their specific antigens are unknown. Material: cultured CD8+ T cells from PBMCs, obtained from culture after CMV antigen stimulation. These receptors all stem from a human donor in good health (CMV status not recorded). Some clones in this sample may be carry-over from other donors' samples. Each CDR3 is given with its conserved first and last residue. The D gene is left open where the match is weak. Size tells how often a clone was seen (once, few, many) or the class of an expanded clone, and some rows leave it out.

NA,12,TRBD2,TRBJ2-1,TRBV19,CASLSGVNEQFF,TGTGCCAGCTTAAGCGGGGTCAATGAGCAGTTCTTC
NA,11,NA,TRBJ1-1,TRBV25-1,CASSVGATAFF,TGTGCCAGCAGTGTAGGGGCTACAGCTTTCTTT
NA,17,NA,TRBJ1-5,TRBV6-2/TRBV6-3,CASSSSPLGYSNQPQHF,TGTGCCAGCAGCTCGTCACCCTTGGGGTATAGCAATCAGCCCCAGCATTTT
NA,16,TRBD1,TRBJ2-1,TRBV10-3,CAISDSGTGGYNEQFF,TGTGCCATCAGTGATTCCGGGACAGGGGGCTACAATGAGCAGTTCTTC
NA,15,NA,TRBJ2-1,TRBV7-6,CASSLTGSLYNEQFF,TGTGCCAGCAGCCTCACAGGGTCCTTATACAATGAGCAGTTCTTC
few,13,NA,TRBJ2-5,TRBV4-1,CASSGRGDETQYF,TGCGCCAGCAGCGGCAGGGGTGATGAGACCCAGTACTTC
NA,15,TRBD2,TRBJ2-1,TRBV6-5,CASSTGTSDYNEQFF,TGTGCCAGCAGCACCGGGACTAGCGACTACAATGAGCAGTTCTTC
few,14,TRBD1,TRBJ1-2,TRBV6-6,CASRGQGALNGYTF,TGTGCCAGCCGAGGCCAGGGGGCTTTAAATGGCTACACCTTC
NA,14,NA,TRBJ2-2,TRBV6-1,CASLGGGSSGELFF,TGTGCCAGCCTTGGGGGTGGTTCGTCCGGGGAGCTGTTTTTT
few,13,NA,TRBJ1-5,TRBV19,CASSKKEGQPQHF,TGTGCCAGTAGCAAAAAGGAAGGTCAGCCCCAGCATTTT
NA,17,NA,TRBJ1-4,TRBV6-2/TRBV6-3,CASSESTDSPTNEKLFF,TGTGCCAGCAGTGAATCGACAGACTCTCCAACTAATGAAAAACTGTTTTTT
few,16,NA,TRBJ1-4,TRBV7-8,CASSLGPILREEKLFF,TGTGCCAGCAGCTTAGGCCCGATCCTACGTGAGGAAAAACTGTTTTTT
NA,15,NA,TRBJ2-3,TRBV14,CASSPGVSSTDTQYF,TGTGCCAGCAGCCCAGGAGTCTCTTCCACAGATACGCAGTATTTT
NA,14,TRBD1,TRBJ2-5,TRBV7-6,CASSDNRGPKTQYF,TGTGCCAGCAGCGATAACAGGGGGCCGAAGACCCAGTACTTC
NA,14,NA,TRBJ2-2,TRBV6-5,CASSYSWGAGELFF,TGTGCCAGCAGTTACTCGTGGGGGGCCGGGGAGCTGTTTTTT
NA,11,NA,TRBJ2-4,TRBV6-6,CASSYTEIQYF,TGTGCCAGCAGTTACACGGAGATTCAGTACTTC
few,13,NA,TRBJ1-1,TRBV6-2/TRBV6-3,CASSYRRATEAFF,TGTGCCAGCAGTTATAGGAGAGCCACTGAAGCTTTCTTT
many,12,NA,TRBJ2-2,TRBV7-6,CASRQTPGELFF,TGTGCCAGCAGACAAACACCCGGGGAGCTGTTTTTT
many,14,NA,TRBJ1-5,TRBV27,CASSLMMSNQPQHF,TGTGCCAGCAGCCTTATGATGAGCAATCAGCCCCAGCATTTT
NA,18,TRBD2,TRBJ2-4,TRBV12-3/TRBV12-4,CASSLAGTSGGFENIQYF,TGTGCCAGCAGTTTAGCCGGGACTAGCGGGGGGTTTGAAAACATTCAGTACTTC
few,12,NA,TRBJ2-3,TRBV2,CADRLSTDTQYF,TGTGCCGACAGACTTAGCACAGATACGCAGTATTTT
many,16,TRBD2,TRBJ2-1,TRBV7-9,CASSPGTSVSYNEQFF,TGTGCCAGCAGCCCCGGGACTAGCGTTTCCTACAATGAGCAGTTCTTC
NA,15,NA,TRBJ2-5,TRBV7-6,CASSKTEPYQETQYF,TGTGCCAGCAGCAAAACAGAGCCGTACCAAGAGACCCAGTACTTC
NA,15,TRBD1,TRBJ2-1,TRBV6-1,CASRPGQGGFNEQFF,TGTGCCAGCAGACCTGGACAGGGAGGCTTCAATGAGCAGTTCTTC
few,14,TRBD1,TRBJ1-1,TRBV10-2,CASTGQGGTTEAFF,TGCGCCAGCACCGGACAGGGGGGGACCACTGAAGCTTTCTTT